Listed below are T cell receptor beta chains from one sample, sequenced in a study of cytomegalovirus exposure and HLA in healthy donors. Method: immunoSEQ multiplex PCR; TCRdb's copy keeps in-frame clones and lacks some. There are around 140,000 clones in the sample; approximately 91% occur only once, and 0.5% to 0.65% lies in the top ten. Sequences were obtained from PBMCs. The receptors were gathered from a woman between 40 and 50 years old in good health and CMV-seronegative. Each CDR3 is given with its conserved first and last residue. Each record gives: clone size, D gene, J gene, V gene, CDR3 length, CDR3 protein, CDR3 DNA. A D gene is named only where the DNA matches it firmly. The size field is filled for only some rows; it gives once, few, many or a size class.

clone size: -
D gene: TRBD2
J gene: TRBJ2-3
V gene: TRBV6-1
CDR3 length: 16
CDR3 protein: CASSGTSGVSTDTQYF
CDR3 DNA: TGTGCCAGCAGTGGGACTAGCGGGGTTAGCACAGATACGCAGTATTTT

clone size: -
D gene: TRBD2
J gene: TRBJ2-5
V gene: TRBV2
CDR3 length: 16
CDR3 protein: CASSSGTSGRGETQYF
CDR3 DNA: TGTGCCAGCAGCTCCGGGACTAGCGGTAGAGGGGAGACCCAGTACTTC

clone size: -
D gene: -
J gene: TRBJ1-3
V gene: TRBV7-9
CDR3 length: 15
CDR3 protein: CASSLALSQRNTIYF
CDR3 DNA: TGTGCCAGCAGCTTAGCGCTCTCCCAGAGGAACACCATATATTTT

clone size: -
D gene: -
J gene: TRBJ2-5
V gene: TRBV7-9
CDR3 length: 13
CDR3 protein: CASSLQREETQYF
CDR3 DNA: TGTGCCAGCAGCTTACAGCGAGAAGAGACCCAGTACTTC

clone size: -
D gene: TRBD2
J gene: TRBJ2-5
V gene: TRBV11-3
CDR3 length: 16
CDR3 protein: CASSLGLAGVIETQYF
CDR3 DNA: TGTGCCAGCAGCTTGGGGCTAGCGGGGGTTATAGAGACCCAGTACTTC

clone size: -
D gene: TRBD2
J gene: TRBJ2-3
V gene: TRBV25-1
CDR3 length: 15
CDR3 protein: CASSDTSGSSDTQYF
CDR3 DNA: TGTGCCAGCAGCGACACTAGCGGGAGTTCAGATACGCAGTATTTT

clone size: -
D gene: TRBD2
J gene: TRBJ2-1
V gene: TRBV9
CDR3 length: 15
CDR3 protein: CASSSLASGSHEQFF
CDR3 DNA: TGTGCCAGCAGTTCTTTGGCTAGCGGGAGCCATGAGCAGTTCTTC

clone size: -
D gene: -
J gene: TRBJ2-1
V gene: TRBV27
CDR3 length: 17
CDR3 protein: CASSLRARTGYSYEQFF
CDR3 DNA: TGTGCCAGCAGTTTACGCGCCAGGACTGGGTACTCCTATGAGCAGTTCTTC

clone size: -
D gene: TRBD2
J gene: TRBJ2-7
V gene: TRBV7-7
CDR3 length: 16
CDR3 protein: CASSLVSPRTSDEQYF
CDR3 DNA: TGTGCTAGCAGCTTAGTTTCCCCCCGGACTAGCGACGAGCAGTACTTC

clone size: -
D gene: TRBD1
J gene: TRBJ2-7
V gene: TRBV11-2
CDR3 length: 15
CDR3 protein: CASSSPTGGSYEQYF
CDR3 DNA: TGTGCCAGCAGCTCACCTACAGGGGGCTCCTACGAGCAGTACTTC

clone size: -
D gene: TRBD2
J gene: TRBJ2-1
V gene: TRBV28
CDR3 length: 15
CDR3 protein: CASSSPPSGSNEQFF
CDR3 DNA: TGTGCCAGCAGTTCACCACCTAGCGGGAGCAATGAGCAGTTCTTC

clone size: once
D gene: TRBD2
J gene: TRBJ2-1
V gene: TRBV9
CDR3 length: 18
CDR3 protein: CASSVRVVAVAGYNEQFF
CDR3 DNA: TGTGCCAGCAGCGTCAGGGTGGTCGCGGTAGCGGGCTACAATGAGCAGTTCTTC

clone size: -
D gene: -
J gene: TRBJ2-1
V gene: TRBV28
CDR3 length: 17
CDR3 protein: CASSSRALVSSYNEQFF
CDR3 DNA: TGTGCCAGCAGTTCGAGGGCCCTAGTGAGCTCCTACAATGAGCAGTTCTTC

clone size: -
D gene: -
J gene: TRBJ1-1
V gene: TRBV7-9
CDR3 length: 14
CDR3 protein: CSSSLESRNTEAFF
CDR3 DNA: TGTTCCAGCAGCTTAGAATCCAGGAACACTGAAGCTTTCTTT

clone size: few
D gene: TRBD1
J gene: TRBJ1-5
V gene: TRBV19
CDR3 length: 15
CDR3 protein: CASSYTGVSNQPQHF
CDR3 DNA: TGTGCCAGTAGCTATACAGGGGTTAGCAATCAGCCCCAGCATTTT

clone size: once
D gene: -
J gene: TRBJ1-6
V gene: TRBV6-5
CDR3 length: 13
CDR3 protein: CASSRQGLLTLHF
CDR3 DNA: TGTGCCAGCAGTCGCCAGGGCCTCCTCACCCTCCACTTT

clone size: -
D gene: TRBD1
J gene: TRBJ2-7
V gene: TRBV7-9
CDR3 length: 13
CDR3 protein: CASSLDTGAVGYF
CDR3 DNA: TGTGCCAGCAGCTTAGACACAGGGGCTGTGGGGTACTTC

clone size: -
D gene: -
J gene: TRBJ2-7
V gene: TRBV13
CDR3 length: 14
CDR3 protein: CASSQRSGSYEQYF
CDR3 DNA: TGTGCCAGCAGCCAACGGTCCGGTTCCTACGAGCAGTACTTC

clone size: few
D gene: TRBD1
J gene: TRBJ2-7
V gene: TRBV6-6
CDR3 length: 15
CDR3 protein: CASSPLWDRRDEQYF
CDR3 DNA: TGTGCCAGCAGCCCCCTGTGGGACAGGCGGGACGAGCAGTACTTC

clone size: -
D gene: -
J gene: TRBJ2-3
V gene: TRBV29-1
CDR3 length: 13
CDR3 protein: CSVVGQEGNTQYF
CDR3 DNA: TGCAGCGTTGTAGGACAGGAGGGGAATACGCAGTATTTT

clone size: -
D gene: -
J gene: TRBJ1-1
V gene: TRBV6-1
CDR3 length: 12
CDR3 protein: CASSRYSTEAFF
CDR3 DNA: TGTGCCAGCAGTCGATATAGCACTGAAGCTTTCTTT

clone size: -
D gene: TRBD2
J gene: TRBJ2-3
V gene: TRBV30
CDR3 length: 15
CDR3 protein: CAWTETSGTWGTQYF
CDR3 DNA: TGTGCCTGGACCGAGACTAGCGGGACGTGGGGGACGCAGTATTTT

clone size: -
D gene: -
J gene: TRBJ1-2
V gene: TRBV5-5
CDR3 length: 13
CDR3 protein: CASSADSFYGYTF
CDR3 DNA: TGTGCCAGCAGCGCCGACAGTTTCTATGGCTACACCTTC

clone size: -
D gene: TRBD2
J gene: TRBJ2-5
V gene: TRBV7-6
CDR3 length: 17
CDR3 protein: CASSLTSGTLGIETQYF
CDR3 DNA: TGTGCCAGCAGCTTAACTAGCGGGACGTTGGGGATCGAGACCCAGTACTTC

clone size: -
D gene: -
J gene: TRBJ2-7
V gene: TRBV6-5
CDR3 length: 13
CDR3 protein: CASSSGSTYEQYF
CDR3 DNA: TGTGCCAGCAGCTCCGGGTCCACCTACGAGCAGTACTTC

clone size: -
D gene: -
J gene: TRBJ1-4
V gene: TRBV5-1
CDR3 length: 14
CDR3 protein: CASSLTGIAEKLFF
CDR3 DNA: TGCGCCAGCAGCTTGACAGGGATCGCTGAAAAACTGTTTTTT

clone size: -
D gene: -
J gene: TRBJ2-5
V gene: TRBV11-3
CDR3 length: 14
CDR3 protein: CASSLVGGAETQYF
CDR3 DNA: TGTGCCAGCAGCTTAGTCGGAGGGGCAGAGACCCAGTACTTC

clone size: -
D gene: TRBD2
J gene: TRBJ2-5
V gene: TRBV9
CDR3 length: 17
CDR3 protein: CASSYGPQGRGGETQYF
CDR3 DNA: TGTGCCAGCAGCTACGGCCCCCAGGGGCGCGGGGGGGAGACCCAGTACTTC

clone size: -
D gene: TRBD1
J gene: TRBJ1-5
V gene: TRBV10-1
CDR3 length: 15
CDR3 protein: CASSDGGTGVQPQHF
CDR3 DNA: TGCGCCAGCAGTGACGGCGGGACAGGGGTTCAGCCCCAGCATTTT

clone size: -
D gene: -
J gene: TRBJ1-2
V gene: TRBV25-1
CDR3 length: 14
CDR3 protein: CASSSTGWGYGYTF
CDR3 DNA: TGTGCCAGCAGTTCGACAGGTTGGGGCTATGGCTACACCTTC

clone size: -
D gene: TRBD2
J gene: TRBJ2-1
V gene: TRBV7-2
CDR3 length: 17
CDR3 protein: CASSSPIGSGRSGEQFF
CDR3 DNA: TGTGCCAGCAGCTCCCCCATAGGTAGCGGGAGAAGTGGTGAGCAGTTCTTC

clone size: -
D gene: TRBD2
J gene: TRBJ2-7
V gene: TRBV29-1
CDR3 length: 13
CDR3 protein: CSAAGGSSYEQYF
CDR3 DNA: TGCAGCGCAGCGGGGGGTAGCTCCTACGAGCAGTACTTC

clone size: -
D gene: -
J gene: TRBJ2-1
V gene: TRBV21-1
CDR3 length: 18
CDR3 protein: CASSKYTSGREQANEQFF
CDR3 DNA: TGTGCCAGCAGCAAATATACTAGCGGGAGGGAACAGGCTAATGAGCAGTTCTTC

clone size: -
D gene: TRBD1
J gene: TRBJ2-7
V gene: TRBV27
CDR3 length: 15
CDR3 protein: CASAAVGTGVLEQYF
CDR3 DNA: TGTGCCAGCGCTGCCGTAGGGACAGGGGTGCTCGAGCAGTACTTC

clone size: -
D gene: -
J gene: TRBJ1-2
V gene: TRBV28
CDR3 length: 13
CDR3 protein: CASRSPLGYGYTF
CDR3 DNA: TGTGCCAGCCGGAGTCCCCTTGGCTATGGCTACACCTTC

clone size: -
D gene: -
J gene: TRBJ2-7
V gene: TRBV14
CDR3 length: 13
CDR3 protein: CASSQVMEKEQYF
CDR3 DNA: TGTGCCAGCAGCCAAGTAATGGAGAAGGAGCAGTACTTC

clone size: -
D gene: -
J gene: TRBJ2-5
V gene: TRBV7-2
CDR3 length: 13
CDR3 protein: CASSLGLRETQYF
CDR3 DNA: TGTGCCAGCAGCTTAGGACTAAGGGAGACCCAGTACTTC

clone size: -
D gene: TRBD1
J gene: TRBJ1-4
V gene: TRBV7-9
CDR3 length: 14
CDR3 protein: CSSSQGQGREKLFF
CDR3 DNA: TGTTCCAGCAGCCAGGGACAGGGAAGAGAAAAACTGTTTTTT

clone size: -
D gene: TRBD1
J gene: TRBJ1-2
V gene: TRBV29-1
CDR3 length: 13
CDR3 protein: CSILEGQVYGYTF
CDR3 DNA: TGCAGCATCTTGGAGGGACAGGTCTATGGCTACACCTTC

clone size: -
D gene: -
J gene: TRBJ1-3
V gene: TRBV5-1
CDR3 length: 15
CDR3 protein: CASSLGEAAGNTIYF
CDR3 DNA: TGCGCCAGCAGCTTGGGGGAAGCGGCTGGAAACACCATATATTTT

clone size: -
D gene: -
J gene: TRBJ1-1
V gene: TRBV27
CDR3 length: 13
CDR3 protein: CASSLTVNTEAFF
CDR3 DNA: TGTGCCAGCAGTTTAACGGTGAACACTGAAGCTTTCTTT

clone size: -
D gene: TRBD2
J gene: TRBJ2-3
V gene: TRBV9
CDR3 length: 15
CDR3 protein: CASNSGTSGTDTQYF
CDR3 DNA: TGTGCCAGCAACTCCGGGACTAGCGGCACAGATACGCAGTATTTT

clone size: -
D gene: TRBD2
J gene: TRBJ2-7
V gene: TRBV5-1
CDR3 length: 14
CDR3 protein: CASSLASGSYEQYF
CDR3 DNA: TGCGCCAGCAGCTTGGCTAGCGGGAGCTATGAGCAGTACTTC

clone size: -
D gene: TRBD2
J gene: TRBJ2-1
V gene: TRBV27
CDR3 length: 19
CDR3 protein: CASTTLGLAGVGRIYEQFF
CDR3 DNA: TGTGCCAGCACCACCCTTGGGCTAGCGGGAGTTGGGCGTATCTATGAGCAGTTCTTC

clone size: -
D gene: -
J gene: TRBJ1-1
V gene: TRBV29-1
CDR3 length: 10
CDR3 protein: CSVVPNEAFF
CDR3 DNA: TGCAGCGTTGTTCCTAATGAAGCTTTCTTT

clone size: -
D gene: TRBD2
J gene: TRBJ2-3
V gene: TRBV5-1
CDR3 length: 18
CDR3 protein: CASSLAASGPRATDTQYF
CDR3 DNA: TGCGCCAGCAGCTTGGCGGCTAGCGGCCCGAGGGCCACAGATACGCAGTATTTT

clone size: -
D gene: TRBD2
J gene: TRBJ2-1
V gene: TRBV5-1
CDR3 length: 14
CDR3 protein: CASSWTSGLDEQFF
CDR3 DNA: TGCGCCAGCAGCTGGACTAGCGGCTTGGATGAGCAGTTCTTC

clone size: -
D gene: -
J gene: TRBJ1-1
V gene: TRBV7-9
CDR3 length: 12
CDR3 protein: CASSLEMTEAFF
CDR3 DNA: TGTGCCAGCAGCTTAGAAATGACAGAAGCTTTCTTT

clone size: -
D gene: -
J gene: TRBJ1-6
V gene: TRBV28
CDR3 length: 15
CDR3 protein: CASSSQGLGDSPLHF
CDR3 DNA: TGTGCCAGCAGTTCCCAGGGCCTCGGTGATTCACCCCTCCACTTT

clone size: -
D gene: TRBD2
J gene: TRBJ2-2
V gene: TRBV6-1
CDR3 length: 13
CDR3 protein: CASGRAPGGELFF
CDR3 DNA: TGTGCCAGCGGGAGGGCCCCTGGAGGGGAGCTGTTTTTT

clone size: -
D gene: TRBD2
J gene: TRBJ2-6
V gene: TRBV5-1
CDR3 length: 15
CDR3 protein: CASSPAGGGQSVLTF
CDR3 DNA: TGCGCCAGCAGCCCAGCGGGGGGCGGACAGAGCGTCCTGACTTTC